Presented here are 29 T cell receptor beta chains from one specimen sequenced in a study of cytomegalovirus exposure and HLA in healthy donors (dated by TCRdb to the late 2010s). The library came from the immunoSEQ multiplex PCR assay. The multiplex PCR relied on a mix of 60 forward primers for TCR Vbeta segments and 13 reverse primers for TCR Jbeta segments. TCRdb stores this immuneACCESS table with in-frame sequences only. Part of the clones is absent; in the studies checked, under half of the shortfall reflects unresolved V genes, and no reason is known for the rest. This sample has tens of thousands of clones in its table, and 65% to 85% of those were observed once. About 2.9% of the sample lies in the top ten. What was sequenced was PBMCs. The origin of the receptors is a young man in good health and CMV-seronegative.

The V gene is TRBV5-1, the J gene TRBJ1-2; tentatively, D is TRBD1 (6 bases). The CDR3 loop spans 13 amino acids. Deletions cut 0 bases from V and 7 bases from J, with 10 bases between. In germline, CDR1 is SGHRS, CDR2 YFSETQ. For the CDR3, the DNA is TGCGCCAGCAGCTTGGAGGGGACAAGTGGCTACACCTTC. This codes for CASSLEGTSGYTF.

CDR3: CASSLTSGTEYGYTF. The CDR3 bases are TGTGCCAGCAGTTTGACCTCCGGGACAGAATATGGCTACACCTTC. The genes are TRBV6-5 and TRBJ1-2, with 7 bases matching TRBD1. Trimming at V came to 4 bases and at J to 5 bases, leaving 10 bases not matched to a gene. CDR1 MNHEY and CDR2 SVGAGI come from the germline V gene. There are 15 residues in the CDR3.

The rearrangement joins TRBV11-1 to TRBJ1-1; D might be TRBD1 (6 bases). The V and J ends lost 1 base and 4 bases respectively, with 10 bases between them. The CDR3 has 14 amino acids. Germline CDR1 and CDR2: SGHAT and FQDESV (reference sequence). The CDR3 region has the DNA TGTGCCAGCAGCTTAGACAGGGACGGCACTGAAGCTTTCTTT. Amino acids: CASSLDRDGTEAFF.

A single count supports this clone. The gene calls are TRBV28 and TRBJ1-2; 7 positions agree with TRBD1. The CDR3 has 17 residues. J lost 5 bases, V lost 8 bases, and 20 bases had no gene match. CDR1 is MDHEN, CDR2 SYDVKM, per germline. For the CDR3, the DNA is TGTGCCAGCGCAACAGGGGCAATCCTCGATGATATTTATGGCTACACCTTC. It translates to CASATGAILDDIYGYTF.

The chain combines TRBV12-5 with TRBJ2-7; no reliable D call. V was trimmed by 2 bases and J by 5 bases, leaving 4 bases between them. Looked up from germline, CDR1 is LGHNT and CDR2 is FRNRAP. The CDR3 extends over 11 amino acids. The CDR3 nucleotides are TGTGCTAGTGGTTTGACAGACGAGCAGTACTTC. Encoded protein: CASGLTDEQYF.

This clone was recorded only once. The V gene is TRBV9, the J gene TRBJ1-6; 9 bases agree with TRBD1. The CDR3 loop spans 14 amino acids. Germline CDR1 SGDLS, CDR2 YYNGEE. The V gene end was trimmed by 0 bases and the J gene end by 11 bases; junction bases not matched to a gene: 3. CDR3 in amino acids: CASSVVDRGAPLHF. Here the CDR3 DNA reads TGTGCCAGCAGCGTAGTGGACAGGGGTGCACCCCTCCACTTT.

The J gene is TRBJ1-2, the V gene TRBV14; possibly TRBD1 for D (5 bases). The CDR3 has 17 amino acids. V was trimmed by 6 bases and J by 1 base, leaving 21 bases between them. CDR1 is SGHDN and CDR2 is FVKESK in the germline V gene. The CDR3, as DNA: TGTGCCAGCAGATCCCGAACCTGGAGGGGACTTAACTATGGCTACACCTTC. This translates into CASRSRTWRGLNYGYTF.

This clone was detected only a few times. This chain uses TRBV7-6 with TRBJ1-4; no reliable D call. Germline CDR1 is SGHVS and CDR2 is FNYEAQ. V was cut by 0 bases and J by 10 bases, with 12 bases left in between. The CDR3 length is 14 residues. For the CDR3, the DNA is TGTGCCAGCAGCTTAGCGAGGTCGGCTGGAAAACTGTTTTTT. It is translated as CASSLARSAGKLFF.

V usage is TRBV5-1 and J usage is TRBJ1-3, with no clear D. The CDR3 has 17 residues. V dropped 0 bases and J dropped 0 bases, with 13 bases sitting between them. CDR1 SGHRS and CDR2 YFSETQ come from the germline V gene. CDR3 sequence reads: CASSLAETSFSGNTIYF. The CDR3 nucleotides read TGCGCCAGCAGCTTGGCGGAGACCTCCTTCTCTGGAAACACCATATATTTT.

This clone was picked up one time. The J gene is TRBJ2-5, the V gene TRBV30, with a weak D call TRBD2 (5 bases). This CDR3 is 15 amino acids long. Trimming took off 0 bases at V and 0 bases at J, with 11 bases between the two ends. The germline V gene has CDR1 GTSNPN and CDR2 SVGIG (reference sequence). CDR3 coding DNA: TGTGCCTGGAGTGTGAGGGATTGGTACCAAGAGACCCAGTACTTC. This translates into CAWSVRDWYQETQYF.

The chain is built from TRBV7-9 and TRBJ2-1, with D unclear. Per the germline V gene, CDR1 is SEHNR and CDR2 is FQNEAQ (reference sequence). Trimming stripped 5 bases from V and 3 bases from J, with 8 bases between. The CDR3 contains 13 residues. CDR3 loop: CASSTRSYNEQFF. Written as DNA, the CDR3 is TGTGCCAGCAGCACTCGTAGCTACAATGAGCAGTTCTTC.

The rearrangement uses TRBV7-3 and TRBJ1-1; D is uncertain. The ends were cut back, 6 bases at V and 0 bases at J, with 8 bases in the middle. Germline CDR1 SGHTA, CDR2 FQGTGA. CDR3 length equals 13 residues. The CDR3 DNA reads as TGTGCCAGCAGTTCCGGGGTGAACACTGAAGCTTTCTTT. The encoded protein is CASSSGVNTEAFF.

The chain uses TRBV28 and TRBJ1-2; 7 nucleotides agree with TRBD1. The CDR3 extends over 14 amino acids. Germline values: CDR1 MDHEN, CDR2 SYDVKM. Losses at the gene ends were 5 bases for V and 1 base for J; bases not matched to a gene: 4. The CDR3 is CASSTRGDNYGYTF. Here the CDR3 DNA reads TGTGCCAGCAGTACCAGGGGGGATAACTATGGCTACACCTTC.

This clone showed up just a few times. The V and J genes are TRBV4-1 and TRBJ2-1, with 10 bases identical to TRBD2. The junction had 12 bases not matched to a gene; V was cut back by 1 base and J by 0 bases. The CDR3 is 20 amino acids. CDR1 and CDR2 from the germline V gene are MGHRA and YSYEKL. The CDR3 is CASSQAVAGGRLSSYNEQFF. The CDR3 DNA is TGCGCCAGCAGCCAAGCTGTAGCGGGGGGACGTCTGAGCTCCTACAATGAGCAGTTCTTC.

The chain employs TRBV9 and TRBJ1-6; D not resolved. This CDR3 contains 14 residues. Germline loops: CDR1 SGDLS, CDR2 YYNGEE. V lost 0 bases, J lost 7 bases, and 8 bases lay in between. The CDR3 is CASSVDSTNSPLHF. The DNA of the CDR3 is TGTGCCAGCAGCGTAGACAGCACCAATTCACCCCTCCACTTT.

The V call is TRBV12-5, the J call TRBJ1-5; D remains ambiguous. Trimming shortened V by 7 bases and J by 5 bases, and 12 bases separated the two germline ends. Germline CDR1 reads LGHNT; CDR2 reads FRNRAP. The CDR3 covers 13 residues. The CDR3 bases are TGTGCTAGTGCCTCGCCGGGGTATCAGCCCCAGCATTTT. Translating gives CASASPGYQPQHF.

The chain recombines TRBV28 with TRBJ1-2; D is possibly TRBD1 (5 bases). Germline V CDR1 and CDR2: MDHEN, SYDVKM. The ends were cut back, 5 bases at V and 2 bases at J, with 12 bases in the middle. There are 14 residues in the CDR3. CDR3 DNA: TGTGCCAGCAGTGGCCCGGGGGGGAACTATGGCTACACCTTC. Translated, it gives CASSGPGGNYGYTF.

The chain combines TRBV28 with TRBJ2-6; D unresolved. In germline, CDR1 is MDHEN, CDR2 SYDVKM. The CDR3 length is 12 residues. V was trimmed by 3 bases and J by 10 bases, leaving 7 bases between them. The DNA for the CDR3 is TGTGCCAGCAGTTTCGTCAGGAACGTCCTGACTTTC. Translation: CASSFVRNVLTF.

The chain employs TRBV30 and TRBJ1-2; 9 nucleotides line up with TRBD1. Germline V gene sequence: CDR1 GTSNPN, CDR2 SVGIG (reference sequence). This CDR3 is built from 14 residues. The V segment lost 3 bases and the J segment 4 bases; nucleotides outside the gene matches: 6. The CDR3 coding sequence is TGTGCCTGGAGAACGGGACAGGGAATCTATGGCTACACCTTC. Its protein product is CAWRTGQGIYGYTF.

V and J are TRBV10-3 and TRBJ2-6, with a weak D call TRBD2 (5 bases). CDR1 and CDR2 from the germline V gene are ENHRY and SYGVKD. The CDR3 length is 15 residues. The germline V and J ends were trimmed by 10 bases and 0 bases, with 13 bases remaining between them. The CDR3 is CATLRDVSGANVLTF. The CDR3 DNA reads as TGTGCCACTCTACGGGATGTCTCTGGGGCCAACGTCCTGACTTTC.

V gene TRBV2 combines with J gene TRBJ2-2; 9 nucleotides align to TRBD1. Losses at the gene ends were 7 bases for V and 5 bases for J; bases not matched to a gene: 5. CDR1 SNHLY and CDR2 FYNNEI come from the germline V gene. This CDR3 is built from 14 residues. CDR3 sequence reads: CASMDRGMTGELFF. CDR3 DNA sequence: TGTGCCAGCATGGACAGGGGCATGACCGGGGAGCTGTTTTTT.

This clone showed up just once. This chain joins TRBV11-3 and TRBJ2-1; TRBD2 is a possible D gene (5 bases). The CDR3 contains 17 residues. Germline values: CDR1 SGHNT, CDR2 YENEEA. Trimming left V 4 bases short and J 0 bases short, with 16 bases between. The CDR3 sequence is CASSSGRESGSYNEQFF. CDR3 bases: TGTGCCAGCAGCTCGGGAAGAGAGTCGGGCTCCTACAATGAGCAGTTCTTC.

V and J are TRBV11-3 and TRBJ1-6; D gene ambiguous. This CDR3 has 17 residues. From germline, CDR1 is SGHNT and CDR2 YENEEA. V was shortened by 0 bases and J by 6 bases, with 15 bases between the two germline ends. The CDR3 here is CASSLESPLNVNSPLHF. The CDR3 nucleotides read TGTGCCAGCAGCTTAGAGAGCCCACTGAACGTTAATTCACCCCTCCACTTT.

The rearrangement uses TRBV5-1 and TRBJ2-5; possibly TRBD2 for D (7 bases). Germline V gene sequence: CDR1 SGHRS, CDR2 YFSETQ. The CDR3 length is 17 residues. V was trimmed by 0 bases and J by 4 bases, leaving 19 bases between them. The CDR3 sequence: CASSLVRGGGRLETQYF. CDR3 DNA: TGCGCCAGCAGCTTGGTTCGAGGGGGGGGCAGATTAGAGACCCAGTACTTC.

Worth noting for this clone: At one end, the junction sequence differs from germline, possibly due to a read error. This chain connects TRBV28 to TRBJ1-2, with a possible D match to TRBD1 (6 bases). Germline CDR1 reads MDHEN; CDR2 reads SYDVKM. There are 12 residues in the CDR3. CDR3 sequence: CASSSGTTPGPF. For the CDR3, the DNA is TGTGCCAGCAGTTCCGGGACAACGCCCGGCCCCTTC.

The V gene is TRBV6-6, the J gene TRBJ1-2; D not resolved. CDR1 and CDR2 from the germline V gene are MNHNY and SVGAGI (reference sequence). This CDR3 is 15 amino acids long. V was cut by 5 bases and J by 2 bases, with 15 bases left in between. Written as DNA, the CDR3 is TGTGCCAGCAGTCCCTCCCAGGCAGCCAACTATGGCTACACCTTC. It codes for CASSPSQAANYGYTF.

The chain joins TRBV7-2 to TRBJ1-1; 8 bases agree with TRBD1. Germline V CDR1 and CDR2: SGHTA, FQGNSA. The CDR3 runs to 15 residues. V lost 5 bases and J lost 4; bases outside the gene matches: 9. CDR3 DNA sequence: TGTGCCAGCAGCAGAAACAGGGGGTATGGCACTGAAGCTTTCTTT. Protein sequence: CASSRNRGYGTEAFF.

This clone was observed a handful of times. The gene calls are TRBV6-1 and TRBJ1-5; tentative D call: TRBD1 (5 bases). CDR3 length equals 16 residues. Deletions cut 2 bases from V and 4 bases from J, with 15 bases between. The germline gives CDR1 MNHNS, CDR2 SASEGT. Written as DNA, the CDR3 is TGTGCCAGCAGTGAACTTCCGACAGCAGGGAATCAGCCCCAGCATTTT. This gives the protein CASSELPTAGNQPQHF.

This clone was observed a handful of times. This sequence joins TRBV6-6 and TRBJ2-7, with TRBD1 matching 7 bases. Per germline, CDR1 MNHNY and CDR2 SVGAGI (reference sequence). With 6 bases clipped from V and 4 bases from J, the junction kept 6 bases outside the gene matches. The length of the CDR3 is 13 residues. The CDR3 loop reads CASRTGQTYEQYF. CDR3 coding DNA: TGTGCCAGCAGAACGGGACAGACGTACGAGCAGTACTTC.